This note documents a single TCR beta chain sequence. V shed 3 bases and J 7 bases; nucleotides not matched to a gene: 5. The CDR3 covers 13 residues. Germline CDR1 GTSNPN, CDR2 SVGIG (reference sequence). This sample was included in a study of blood T cell repertoires in COVID-19. Study context: Acute and convalescent COVID-19 samples came from the United States, Italy and Spain.

The authors' processing: Quantification of nucleated cells was approximated via reference gene primer amplification. Sequencing used immunoSEQ multiplex PCR; TCRdb keeps in-frame clones, though not all of them. V and J calls plus clone size are reproduced from that table; the DNA served to infer D and trimming. The repertoire holds a few hundred thousand clones, with roughly nine tenths as singletons. The J gene is TRBJ1-3, the V gene TRBV30, with 8 bases fitting TRBD1. The receptor's source is a woman in her 40s who had been exposed to COVID-19. Sequences were obtained from PBMCs or T cells enriched from blood (not recorded which). CDR3: CAWRGQALNTIYF. Written as DNA, the CDR3 is TGTGCCTGGAGGGGACAGGCGCTCAACACCATATATTTT.